A single sample gave rise to the 22 T cell receptor beta chains below, sequenced in a study of T cell responses to AZD1222 COVID-19 vaccine. Some clones are missing from TCRdb's copy, which holds only in-frame ones; the method was immunoSEQ multiplex PCR. Among more than 65,000 clones listed, roughly nine tenths were seen once. The sequenced sample was peripheral blood, obtained on day 0 of AZD1222 vaccination. These receptors all come from an adult in good health.

CDR3 loop: CSVVRDTYNEQFF. In DNA form, the CDR3 reads TGCAGCGTCGTACGGGACACATACAATGAGCAGTTCTTC. The chain has TRBV29-1 and TRBJ2-1, with D possibly TRBD1 on 6 matching bases. The CDR3 is made up of 13 amino acids. V was clipped by 6 bases and J by 4 bases, with 13 bases between them. Germline V gives CDR1 SQVTM, CDR2 ANQGSEA.

The rearrangement joins TRBV7-6 to TRBJ2-3; D is possibly TRBD1 or TRBD2 (5 bases each). This CDR3 contains 16 residues. Per the germline V gene, CDR1 is SGHVS and CDR2 is FNYEAQ. The V end was cut by 3 bases, the J end by 2 bases, with 15 bases between. Here the CDR3 DNA reads TGTGCCAGCAGCTTGCTGGGGACGGGGCCCACAGATACGCAGTATTTT. This translates into CASSLLGTGPTDTQYF.

The sample holds one count of this clone. The chain couples TRBV6-5 to TRBJ2-7; D is unclear. The CDR3 has 15 amino acids. Trimming cost V 4 bases and J 3 bases, with 16 bases left between them. Germline loops: CDR1 MNHEY, CDR2 SVGAGI. The CDR3 DNA follows: TGTGCCAGCAGTTCCTTAGAAGCAGGAAACTACGAGCAGTACTTC. The encoded protein is CASSSLEAGNYEQYF.

The V call is TRBV6-2 or TRBV6-3, the J call TRBJ1-6; the match to TRBD1 covers 7 bases. CDR1 is MNHEY and CDR2 is SVGEGT in the germline V gene. With V trimmed by 4 bases and J by 9 bases, 6 bases remained unmatched. The CDR3 has 14 residues. CDR3 nucleotides: TGTGCCAGCAGTTTCCAGACAGGGAGTTCACCCCTCCACTTT. Amino acids: CASSFQTGSSPLHF.

The chain carries TRBV7-9 and TRBJ2-7; 9 bases match TRBD1. This CDR3 is 16 amino acids long. The germline CDR1 and CDR2 sequences are SEHNR and FQNEAQ (reference sequence). Germline trimming cut 3 bases from V and 4 bases from J; bases unmatched to any gene: 10. CDR3 sequence: CASSFTEDRGFYEQYF. CDR3 nucleotide sequence: TGTGCCAGCAGCTTTACAGAGGACAGGGGATTTTACGAGCAGTACTTC.

The gene calls are TRBV29-1 and TRBJ2-1, with D perhaps assigned TRBD1 or TRBD2 (6 bases each). Looked up from germline, CDR1 is SQVTM and CDR2 is ANQGSEA. Between the trimmed V and J ends, which lost 4 bases and 1 base, there was a span of 11 bases. This CDR3 is 14 amino acids long. Written as DNA, the CDR3 is TGCAGCGTTGTTGGAGGGACATCCTACAATGAGCAGTTCTTC. This codes for CSVVGGTSYNEQFF.

The V call is TRBV18, the J call TRBJ2-4; D uncertain. V dropped 6 bases and J dropped 1 base, with 22 bases sitting between them. CDR1 KGHSH and CDR2 LQKENI come from the germline V gene. CDR3 size: 18 residues. The CDR3 nucleotides read TGTGCCAGCTCCGGCTGGGGTGGCACTGAGTTTGCCAAAAACATTCAGTACTTC. This encodes CASSGWGGTEFAKNIQYF.

CDR3 coding DNA: TGCGCCAGCAGCTTGGAAGGGTTAAGGACAGGGGGCACTGAAGCTTTCTTT. The encoded protein is CASSLEGLRTGGTEAFF. This rearrangement joins TRBV5-1 to TRBJ1-1; 10 nucleotides agree with TRBD1. CDR3 length: 17 amino acids. Looked up from germline, CDR1 is SGHRS and CDR2 is YFSETQ. The V and J ends lost 0 bases and 4 bases, in that order; junction bases with no gene match: 9.

The CDR3 DNA follows: TGTGCCAGCAGCCATATGACAGGGGATTACTACACCTTC. This codes for CASSHMTGDYYTF. The rearrangement joins TRBV11-2 to TRBJ1-2; 8 nucleotides agree with TRBD1. CDR1 is SGHAT, CDR2 FQNNGV, per germline. Losses at the gene ends were 5 bases for V and 10 bases for J; bases not matched to a gene: 9. The CDR3 is made up of 13 amino acids.

This chain connects TRBV19 to TRBJ2-5; the D gene is possibly TRBD2 (5 bases). Trimming took 4 bases from V and 4 from J, leaving 13 bases between them. CDR1 and CDR2 (germline): LNHDA, SQIVND (reference sequence). This CDR3 has 14 residues. The CDR3 DNA is TGTGCCAGTAGTACCGGTGGGAGATCAGAGACCCAGTACTTC. This translates into CASSTGGRSETQYF.

The chain carries TRBV7-9 and TRBJ1-4; D not resolved. The V end was cut by 1 base, the J end by 8 bases, with 17 bases between. The CDR3 sequence is 16 residues long. Germline loops: CDR1 SEHNR, CDR2 FQNEAQ (reference sequence). CDR3 region: CASSLDGSPGIEKLFF. DNA of the CDR3: TGTGCCAGCAGCTTAGACGGTAGTCCGGGTATAGAAAAACTGTTTTTT.

The V call is TRBV21-1, the J call TRBJ2-5; the table calls TRBD1, which could not be checked here. TRBV21-1 is a listed pseudogene. The CDR3 consists of 16 residues. For the CDR3, the DNA is TGTGCCAGCAGCATAGGGACAGGGGGGTTTGTGGAGACCCAGTACTTC. Protein sequence: CASSIGTGGFVETQYF.

The chain has TRBV25-1 and TRBJ2-7; TRBD1 or TRBD2 may be the D gene (5 bases each). Germline-derived CDR1 and CDR2 are MGHDK and SYGVNS. V shed 3 bases and J shed 0 bases, with 18 bases lying between them. The CDR3 extends over 17 amino acids. CDR3 in DNA: TGTGCCAGCAGTGAGTCTCTCGGGACGGAAAACTCCTACGAGCAGTACTTC. It codes for CASSESLGTENSYEQYF.

The chain uses TRBV9 and TRBJ2-5; D might be TRBD2 (5 bases). V was shortened by 3 bases and J by 2 bases, with 14 bases between the two germline ends. Germline loops: CDR1 SGDLS, CDR2 YYNGEE. The length of the CDR3 is 15 residues. CDR3 DNA sequence: TGTGCCAGCAGCGAAAGAGAGGGCGGACAAGAGACCCAGTACTTC. Residues: CASSEREGGQETQYF.

The J gene is TRBJ1-2, the V gene TRBV12-3 or TRBV12-4; no reliable D call. The CDR3 is 13 residues long. V lost 6 bases and J 6 bases, leaving 14 bases between the germline ends. DNA of the CDR3: TGTGCCAGCAGACAAGGAGATTGGGATGGCTACACCTTC. Amino acid sequence: CASRQGDWDGYTF.

The CDR3: CASTQGLAAGELFF. CDR3 nucleotides: TGTGCCAGCACCCAAGGACTAGCCGCCGGGGAGCTGTTTTTT. The rearrangement uses TRBV2 and TRBJ2-2; 8 nucleotides line up with TRBD2. The CDR3 is 14 amino acids. V trimming: 7 bases; J trimming: 6 bases; junction bases outside the gene matches: 7. Germline V gives CDR1 SNHLY, CDR2 FYNNEI.

The genes are TRBV2 and TRBJ1-1; maybe TRBD1 (6 bases). V lost 6 bases and J 5 bases, leaving 10 bases between the germline ends. The CDR3 consists of 12 residues. Germline loops: CDR1 SNHLY, CDR2 FYNNEI. The CDR3, as DNA: TGTGCCAGCAGCCTCAGGGGTACTGAAGCTTTCTTT. Residues: CASSLRGTEAFF.

This clone appeared a single time. This CDR3 reads CASGLSSTATNYGYTF. The CDR3 DNA sequence: TGTGCTAGTGGTCTTTCCTCGACAGCTACTAACTATGGCTACACCTTC. This chain connects TRBV12-5 to TRBJ1-2; D is possibly TRBD1 (5 bases). Trimming stripped 5 bases from V and 0 bases from J, with 16 bases between. CDR1 and CDR2 (germline): LGHNT, FRNRAP. The CDR3 covers 16 residues. Filled out from reference TRBV12-5 and TRBJ1-2, the complete variable domain reads DARVTQTPRHKVTEMGQEVTMRCQPILGHNTVFWYRQTMMQGLELLAYFRNRAPLDDSGMPKDRFSAEMPDATLATLKIQPSEPRDSAVYFCASGLSSTATNYGYTFGSGTRLTVV.

This clone was counted a single time. J is TRBJ2-2 and V is TRBV14; 8 positions match TRBD1. Germline CDR1 SGHDN, CDR2 FVKESK. The CDR3 sequence is 15 residues long. J lost 4 bases, V lost 4 bases, and 5 bases had no gene match. Here the CDR3 DNA reads TGTGCCAGCAGCCGAGGACAGGGTATCACCGGGGAGCTGTTTTTT. Translating it yields CASSRGQGITGELFF.

V is TRBV28 and J is TRBJ2-7, with 7 nucleotides matching TRBD1. The junction had 9 bases not matched to a gene; V was cut back by 4 bases and J by 3 bases. The germline CDR1 and CDR2 sequences are MDHEN and SYDVKM. This CDR3 spans 15 amino acids. In DNA form, the CDR3 reads TGTGCCAGCAGTTCGCCCTCGTCAGGGGGCTACGAGCAGTACTTC. It codes for CASSSPSSGGYEQYF.

The rearrangement links TRBV14 to TRBJ1-2; D is possibly TRBD1 (5 bases). This CDR3 is 14 amino acids long. The V gene lost 0 bases and the J gene lost 7 bases, with 12 bases spanning the gap. Germline CDR1 is SGHDN and CDR2 is FVKESK. The CDR3 here is CASSQDWARGGYTF. DNA for the CDR3: TGTGCCAGCAGCCAAGATTGGGCGAGGGGTGGCTACACCTTC.

J is TRBJ2-7 and V is TRBV7-9; D possibly uses TRBD1 or TRBD2 (5 bases each). CDR1 and CDR2 (germline): SEHNR, FQNEAQ (reference sequence). The length of the CDR3 is 13 residues. Between the trimmed V and J ends, which lost 1 base and 3 bases, there was a span of 7 bases. In DNA, the CDR3 is TGTGCCAGCAGCTTAGATGGGGGCTACGAGCAGTACTTC. Its translation is CASSLDGGYEQYF.